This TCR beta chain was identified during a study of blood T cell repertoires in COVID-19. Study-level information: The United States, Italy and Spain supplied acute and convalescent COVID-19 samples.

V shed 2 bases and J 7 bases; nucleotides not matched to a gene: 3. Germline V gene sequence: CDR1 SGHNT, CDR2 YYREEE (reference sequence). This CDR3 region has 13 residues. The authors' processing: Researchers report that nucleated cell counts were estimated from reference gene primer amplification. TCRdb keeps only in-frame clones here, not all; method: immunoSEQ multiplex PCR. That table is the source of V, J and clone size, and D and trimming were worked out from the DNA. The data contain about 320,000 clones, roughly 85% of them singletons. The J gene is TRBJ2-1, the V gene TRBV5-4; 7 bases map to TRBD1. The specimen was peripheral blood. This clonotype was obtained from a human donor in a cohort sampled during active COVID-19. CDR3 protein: CASSFDRANEQFF. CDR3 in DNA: TGTGCCAGCAGCTTTGACAGGGCGAATGAGCAGTTCTTC.